These 20 T cell receptor beta chains share one sample of origin, sequenced in a study of technical replicates of blood from a handful of donors. Libraries were prepared by immunoSEQ multiplex PCR; TCRdb keeps only in-frame clonotypes and omits some of them. The profile shows fewer than 75,000 clones, 88% of them singletons. Sequencing was done on a sample of PBMCs. These TCRs come from a human donor in good health. Some clones in this sample may be carry-over from other donors' samples.

This rearrangement joins TRBV27 to TRBJ1-5, with a weak D call TRBD1 (5 bases). Deletions cut 5 bases from V and 3 bases from J, with 11 bases between. Germline V CDR1 and CDR2: MNHEY, SMNVEV (reference sequence). The CDR3 has 14 amino acids. The CDR3 DNA follows: TGTGCCAGCAGTCCCTCCAGGGACAATCAGCCCCAGCATTTT. As protein: CASSPSRDNQPQHF.

The chain combines TRBV5-4 with TRBJ2-2; 8 bases line up with TRBD1. Germline V gene data show CDR1 as SGHNT and CDR2 as YYREEE (reference sequence). The CDR3 has 15 amino acids. V lost 4 bases, J lost 3 bases, and 5 bases stayed unmatched. In DNA, the CDR3 is TGTGCCAGCAGCCTGCAGGGGGCCCACACCGGGGAGCTGTTTTTT. Translation: CASSLQGAHTGELFF.

The chain joins TRBV19 to TRBJ1-5; possibly TRBD1 for D (6 bases). The CDR3 contains 18 residues. Trimming cost V 3 bases and J 3 bases, with 21 bases left between them. Germline lookup yields CDR1 LNHDA and CDR2 SQIVND (reference sequence). The CDR3 loop is CASSIYRATPMNNQPQHF. DNA of the CDR3: TGTGCCAGTAGTATTTACAGGGCGACTCCAATGAACAATCAGCCCCAGCATTTT.

This chain connects TRBV30 to TRBJ1-5, with D possibly TRBD1 on 5 matching bases. The CDR3 extends over 13 amino acids. Germline assignment: CDR1 GTSNPN and CDR2 SVGIG (reference sequence). Trimming removed 0 bases at V and 4 bases at J, with 7 bases between. This chain's CDR3 is CAWSVGGNQPQHF. The CDR3 DNA sequence: TGTGCCTGGAGTGTTGGGGGGAATCAGCCCCAGCATTTT.

This chain uses TRBV7-9 with TRBJ1-2, with 9 bases matching TRBD1. Germline values: CDR1 SEHNR, CDR2 FQNEAQ (reference sequence). The ends lost 4 bases at V and 4 bases at J; junction bases unmatched: 4. This CDR3 is 14 amino acids long. The DNA of the CDR3 is TGTGCCAGCAGCTCAGGACAGGGGCCCTATGGCTACACCTTC. Protein: CASSSGQGPYGYTF. Based on the CDR3 plus reference TRBV7-9 and TRBJ1-2, the full variable domain is DTGVSQNPRHKITKRGQNVTFRCDPISEHNRLYWYRQTLGQGPEFLTYFQNEAQLEKSRLLSDRFSAERPKGSFSTLEIQRTEQGDSAMYLCASSSGQGPYGYTFGSGTRLTVV.

The CDR3 here is CASSLRDRAGEQYF. CDR3 coding DNA: TGTGCCAGCTCACTCCGGGACAGGGCCGGCGAGCAGTACTTC. The chain combines TRBV18 with TRBJ2-7, with 9 bases aligning to TRBD1. Germline CDR1 reads KGHSH; CDR2 reads LQKENI. The CDR3 runs 14 residues. V gave up 4 bases and J gave up 6 bases; unmatched junction bases: 7.

This rearrangement joins TRBV7-9 to TRBJ2-7, with 8 bases identical to TRBD2. Trimming at V came to 5 bases and at J to 0 bases, leaving 9 bases not matched to a gene. Germline V gives CDR1 SEHNR, CDR2 FQNEAQ (reference sequence). The CDR3 sequence is 16 residues long. The CDR3 is CASSPGGGGTSYEQYF. The CDR3 DNA sequence: TGTGCCAGCAGCCCCGGGGGCGGGGGGACCTCCTACGAGCAGTACTTC.

The CDR3 loop reads CASSQGHPYEQYF. The CDR3 coding sequence is TGTGCCAGCAGCCAAGGGCATCCCTACGAGCAGTACTTC. The chain combines TRBV14 with TRBJ2-7; D call uncertain. V lost 1 base to trimming and J lost 2 bases, with 6 bases between them. This CDR3 contains 13 residues. Germline loops: CDR1 SGHDN, CDR2 FVKESK.

The chain has TRBV15 and TRBJ2-2, with 7 bases that match TRBD1. Germline lookup yields CDR1 LNHNV and CDR2 YYDKDF (reference sequence). The CDR3 totals 14 residues. The junction had 4 bases not matched to a gene; V was cut back by 5 bases and J by 4 bases. This CDR3 is CATSRRDSTGELFF. The CDR3 DNA is TGTGCCACCAGCCGACGGGACAGCACCGGGGAGCTGTTTTTT.

The chain carries TRBV19 and TRBJ2-5; 9 nucleotides match TRBD1. The CDR3 covers 13 residues. Looked up from germline, CDR1 is LNHDA and CDR2 is SQIVND (reference sequence). V shed 7 bases and J 5 bases; nucleotides not matched to a gene: 5. The CDR3 coding sequence is TGTGCCAGTACCGACAGGGGGAGGGAGACCCAGTACTTC. The encoded protein is CASTDRGRETQYF.

This chain links TRBV14 with TRBJ2-1, with 13 positions matching TRBD2. CDR1 and CDR2 from the germline V gene are SGHDN and FVKESK. With 1 base clipped from V and 0 bases from J, the junction kept 6 bases outside the gene matches. This CDR3 is built from 19 residues. This CDR3 is CASSQVTSGRETSYNEQFF. The CDR3 DNA follows: TGTGCCAGCAGCCAAGTTACTAGCGGGAGGGAGACCTCCTACAATGAGCAGTTCTTC.

This clone appeared once. V usage is TRBV5-6 and J usage is TRBJ1-1; maybe TRBD1 (5 bases). The germline V gene encodes CDR1 SGHDT and CDR2 YYEEEE. With 0 bases removed from V and 6 bases from J, the gap between germline ends came to 18 bases. The CDR3 has 16 amino acids. The CDR3 region is CASSLAGVFLMAEAFF. The CDR3 nucleotides read TGTGCCAGCAGCTTGGCGGGGGTTTTCTTGATGGCTGAAGCTTTCTTT.

This rearrangement joins TRBV10-3 to TRBJ2-3; 10 bases are shared with TRBD1. This CDR3 contains 14 residues. V was clipped by 10 bases and J by 5 bases; unmatched bases: 9. Germline lookup yields CDR1 ENHRY and CDR2 SYGVKD. CDR3 sequence (DNA): TGTGCCACCGCCGGGACAGGGGTACTAGATACGCAGTATTTT. It encodes CATAGTGVLDTQYF.

This clone has just a few counts. The chain links TRBV6-5 to TRBJ1-1; 11 bases agree with TRBD1. Germline V gene sequence: CDR1 MNHEY, CDR2 SVGAGI. The junction had 5 bases not matched to a gene; V was cut back by 6 bases and J by 5 bases. This CDR3 comprises 14 residues. In DNA, the CDR3 is TGTGCCAGCAGCACCGGGACAGGGGGTACTGAAGCTTTCTTT. Amino acid sequence: CASSTGTGGTEAFF.

This chain joins TRBV7-2 and TRBJ2-2; D might be TRBD1 (6 bases). Trimming pared 5 bases from V and 4 bases from J, leaving 14 bases between. The CDR3 has 15 amino acids. Germline V CDR1 and CDR2: SGHTA, FQGNSA. The CDR3 reads CASSLLIGGTGELFF. The DNA for the CDR3 is TGTGCCAGCAGCCTACTCATAGGGGGCACCGGGGAGCTGTTTTTT.

The V gene is TRBV7-2, the J gene TRBJ2-3; 8 bases are a match to TRBD2. The CDR3 totals 14 residues. Trimming removed 6 bases from V and 4 bases from J; junction bases left unmatched: 6. Germline CDR1 SGHTA, CDR2 FQGNSA. The DNA of the CDR3 is TGTGCCAGCAGTTTCGGGGGGGCAGCAGATACGCAGTATTTT. The encoded protein is CASSFGGAADTQYF. Combining the CDR3 with reference TRBV7-2 and TRBJ2-3 gives the whole variable domain GAGVSQSPSNKVTEKGKDVELRCDPISGHTALYWYRQSLGQGLEFLIYFQGNSAPDKSGLPSDRFSAERTGGSVSTLTIQRTQQEDSAVYLCASSFGGAADTQYFGPGTRLTVL.

The genes are TRBV5-4 and TRBJ1-4, with D possibly TRBD1 on 5 matching bases. Trimming took off 0 bases at V and 5 bases at J, with 17 bases between the two ends. Germline CDR1 SGHNT, CDR2 YYREEE (reference sequence). The CDR3 is 17 amino acids. CDR3 sequence: CASSLAGQGARNEKLFF. CDR3 sequence (DNA): TGTGCCAGCAGCTTGGCCGGTCAAGGGGCGCGAAATGAAAAACTGTTTTTT.

CDR3 sequence (DNA): TGCGCCAGCAGCGCGGGGGTAGCGGGGGGGATATACAATGAGCAGTTCTTC. Amino acid sequence: CASSAGVAGGIYNEQFF. The V and J genes are TRBV4-3 and TRBJ2-1; 11 positions agree with TRBD2. The germline V gene encodes CDR1 LGHNA and CDR2 YSLEER. CDR3 size: 17 residues. The J segment lost 4 bases and the V segment lost 5 bases, leaving 10 bases of the junction unmatched.

The chain joins TRBV6-5 to TRBJ1-5; possible D gene TRBD1, 6 bases. This CDR3 has 14 residues. Germline-derived CDR1 and CDR2 are MNHEY and SVGAGI. V was trimmed by 5 bases and J by 6 bases, leaving 14 bases between them. For the CDR3, the DNA is TGTGCCAGCAGTCCAAAGGGGGACGGTCAGCCCCAGCATTTT. Translation: CASSPKGDGQPQHF.

V gene TRBV14 combines with J gene TRBJ2-1, with 9 nucleotides matching TRBD2. In germline, CDR1 is SGHDN, CDR2 FVKESK. Losses at the gene ends were 0 bases for V and 5 bases for J; bases not matched to a gene: 8. The CDR3 length is 17 residues. The CDR3 region has the DNA TGTGCCAGCAGCCAAGACGTCCTCCTAGCGGGACACAATGAGCAGTTCTTC. Protein: CASSQDVLLAGHNEQFF.